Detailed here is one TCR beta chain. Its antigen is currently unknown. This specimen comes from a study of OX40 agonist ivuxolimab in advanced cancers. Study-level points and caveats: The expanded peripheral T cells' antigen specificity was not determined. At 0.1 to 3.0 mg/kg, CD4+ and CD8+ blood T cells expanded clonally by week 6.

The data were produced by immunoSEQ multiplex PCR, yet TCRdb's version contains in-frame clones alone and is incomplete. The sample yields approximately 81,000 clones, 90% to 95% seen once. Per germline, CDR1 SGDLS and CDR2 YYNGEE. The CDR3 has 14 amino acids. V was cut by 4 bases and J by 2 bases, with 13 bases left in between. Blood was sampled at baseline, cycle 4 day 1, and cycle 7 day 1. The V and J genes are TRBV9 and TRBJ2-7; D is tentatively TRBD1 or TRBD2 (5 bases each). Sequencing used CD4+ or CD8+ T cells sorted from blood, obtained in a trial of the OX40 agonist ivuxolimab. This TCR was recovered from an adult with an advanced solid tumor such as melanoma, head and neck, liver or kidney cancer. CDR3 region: CASSTRDGAYEQYF. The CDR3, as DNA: TGTGCCAGCAGCACAAGGGACGGAGCCTACGAGCAGTACTTC.